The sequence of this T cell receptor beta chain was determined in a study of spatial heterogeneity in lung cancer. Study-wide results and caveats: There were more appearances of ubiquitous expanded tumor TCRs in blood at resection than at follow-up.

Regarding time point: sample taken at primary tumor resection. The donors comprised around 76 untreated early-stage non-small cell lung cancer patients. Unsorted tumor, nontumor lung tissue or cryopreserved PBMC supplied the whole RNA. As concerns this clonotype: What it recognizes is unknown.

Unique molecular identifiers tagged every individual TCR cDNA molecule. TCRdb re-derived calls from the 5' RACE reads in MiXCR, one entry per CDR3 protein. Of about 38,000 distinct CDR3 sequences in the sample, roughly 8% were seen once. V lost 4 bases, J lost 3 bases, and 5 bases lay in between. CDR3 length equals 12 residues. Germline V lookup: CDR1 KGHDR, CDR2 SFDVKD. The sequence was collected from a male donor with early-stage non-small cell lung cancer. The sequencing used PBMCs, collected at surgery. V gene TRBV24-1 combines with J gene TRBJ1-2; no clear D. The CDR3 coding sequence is TGTGCCACCAGTGAGCAGGACTATGGCTACACCTTC. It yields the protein CATSEQDYGYTF.